This TCR beta chain was captured in a study of brain T cells in children with intractable seizures. Findings and caveats of the study: Only CDR3 sequence similarity suggested viral specificity, without known HCMV serostatus.

Remarks on this clone: No antigen is known for it.

The data were produced by immunoSEQ multiplex PCR, yet TCRdb's version contains in-frame clones alone and is incomplete. The table lists fewer than 80,000 clones, around 96% of them singletons. The starting material was peripheral blood, obtained at surgery. The sequence derives from a boy younger than two with focal cortical dysplasia and intractable seizures.

This CDR3 reads CSASNIIAKNIQYF. CDR3 nucleotides: TGCAGTGCTAGTAACATCATAGCCAAAAACATTCAGTACTTC. The rearrangement links TRBV20-1 to TRBJ2-4, with D unclear. From germline, CDR1 is DFQATT and CDR2 SNEGSKA (reference sequence). The V gene lost 3 bases and the J gene lost 0 bases, with 9 bases spanning the gap. CDR3 length: 14 amino acids.